The next 8 T cell receptor beta chains were all read from a single sample in a study of T cell changes during pregnancy in multiple sclerosis. This table comes from immunoSEQ multiplex PCR, and its TCRdb copy is limited to in-frame clones, with some not included. Of around 57,000 clones listed, 92% were seen once; the top ten hold 0.15% to 0.2%. The sequencing here drew on CD4+ T cells from peripheral blood mononuclear cells, taken after pregnancy. These receptors were collected from a female donor in good health, enrolled as a control in a pregnancy study.

This clone appeared once. The chain carries TRBV6-4 and TRBJ2-1; TRBD1 aligns across 9 bases. The V segment lost 8 bases and the J segment 8 bases; nucleotides outside the gene matches: 7. This CDR3 is built from 13 residues. CDR1 and CDR2 from the germline V gene are MRHNA and SNTAGT. The CDR3 here is CASPLDRGHEQFF. The CDR3 DNA reads as TGTGCCAGCCCCCTGGACAGGGGTCATGAGCAGTTCTTC.

The rearrangement joins TRBV6-5 to TRBJ1-1, with D tentatively TRBD1 (6 bases). V shed 5 bases and J shed 10 bases, with 17 bases lying between them. From germline, CDR1 is MNHEY and CDR2 SVGAGI. The CDR3 length is 13 residues. CDR3: CASSPRGLGGAFF. The CDR3 DNA follows: TGTGCCAGCAGTCCCCGGGGCCTAGGGGGAGCTTTCTTT.

The CDR3 nucleotides are TGTGCCAGCAGCCTAGGGGGACAGGGGAATTATTCACCCCTCCACTTT. Protein: CASSLGGQGNYSPLHF. V gene TRBV28 combines with J gene TRBJ1-6; 10 nucleotides align to TRBD1. V gave up 6 bases and J gave up 8 bases; unmatched junction bases: 10. The CDR3 is 16 residues long. Germline V CDR1 and CDR2: MDHEN, SYDVKM. The full variable domain, its missing parts supplied by reference TRBV28 and TRBJ1-6, is DVKVTQSSRYLVKRTGEKVFLECVQDMDHENMFWYRQDPGLGLRLIYFSYDVKMKEKGDIPEGYSVSREKKERFSLILESASTNQTSMYLCASSLGGQGNYSPLHFGNGTRLTVT.

V is TRBV5-5 and J is TRBJ2-5; a weak D match, TRBD2 (6 bases). CDR1 is SGHKS, CDR2 YYEKEE, per germline (reference sequence). The V gene lost 1 base and the J gene lost 5 bases, with 15 bases spanning the gap. The CDR3 has 15 residues. The CDR3 DNA reads as TGTGCCAGCAGCTTGCTGCCCCGGAGCGGGGAGACCCAGTACTTC. It is translated as CASSLLPRSGETQYF. The full variable domain, with the rest looked up from reference TRBV5-5 and TRBJ2-5, is DAGVTQSPTHLIKTRGQQVTLRCSPISGHKSVSWYQQVLGQGPQFIFQYYEKEERGRGNFPDRFSARQFPNYSSELNVNALLLGDSALYLCASSLLPRSGETQYFGPGTRLLVL.

In its sample, this clone was seen once. The chain couples TRBV28 to TRBJ2-7, with TRBD2 identical over 12 bases. This CDR3 contains 14 residues. V lost 6 bases to trimming and J lost 7 bases; unmatched junction nucleotides: 7. Germline V gene sequence: CDR1 MDHEN, CDR2 SYDVKM. This chain's CDR3 is CASRLAGGPKEQYF. In nucleotides, the CDR3 is TGTGCCAGCAGGCTAGCGGGGGGGCCGAAGGAGCAGTACTTC. The whole variable domain, remainder taken from reference TRBV28 and TRBJ2-7, is DVKVTQSSRYLVKRTGEKVFLECVQDMDHENMFWYRQDPGLGLRLIYFSYDVKMKEKGDIPEGYSVSREKKERFSLILESASTNQTSMYLCASRLAGGPKEQYFGPGTRLTVT.

The rearrangement links TRBV5-4 to TRBJ2-3; D may be TRBD1 (6 bases). Germline CDR1 SGHNT, CDR2 YYREEE (reference sequence). This CDR3 is 15 amino acids long. V was cut by 2 bases and J by 2 bases, with 12 bases left in between. Here the CDR3 DNA reads TGTGCCAGCAGCTTAAGGGGGACCTTCACAGATACGCAGTATTTT. This translates into CASSLRGTFTDTQYF.

The chain combines TRBV29-1 with TRBJ2-5; TRBD1 agrees at 10 bases. The CDR3 spans 13 residues. The V segment lost 7 bases and the J segment 5 bases; nucleotides outside the gene matches: 7. Germline assignment: CDR1 SQVTM and CDR2 ANQGSEA. In DNA form, the CDR3 reads TGCAGCGGCCGACAGGGGGCTCGGGAGACCCAGTACTTC. This codes for CSGRQGARETQYF.

J is TRBJ2-1 and V is TRBV4-2; TRBD2 matches at 12 bases. J gave up 8 bases and V 0 bases, and 5 bases lay outside the gene matches. CDR1 is LGHNA, CDR2 YNFKEQ, per germline. CDR3 length: 16 amino acids. The CDR3 is CASSQDRASGGDEQFF. The CDR3 DNA reads as TGTGCCAGCAGCCAAGATCGGGCTAGCGGGGGGGATGAGCAGTTCTTC.